The 2 T cell receptor beta chains listed next were all sequenced from one sample in a study of multiple sclerosis patients with progressive multifocal leukoencephalopathy. Sequencing was performed with immunoSEQ multiplex PCR; in TCRdb, only in-frame clones are kept and a portion is missing. The sample has over 25,000 clones; roughly 87% are singletons. Documented time point: time of PML onset. The specimen comprised PBMCs, sampled from a patient treated with natalizumab. Source of these receptors: a human donor with progressive multifocal leukoencephalopathy.

This clone has just one count. The CDR3 DNA reads TGTGCCAGCAGCTCGTGGAGGCAGAAAGATAATTCACCCCTCCACTTT. This gives the protein CASSSWRQKDNSPLHF. The chain is built from TRBV7-2 and TRBJ1-6, with unresolved D. From germline, CDR1 is SGHTA and CDR2 FQGNSA. CDR3 length: 16 amino acids. V was clipped by 4 bases and J by 5 bases, with 15 bases between them.

A remark on this clone: Germline is not matched at one junction end, which may reflect a read error. This chain joins TRBV7-7 and TRBJ2-1, with 9 bases identical to TRBD2. The CDR3 totals 14 residues. Germline CDR1 SSHAT, CDR2 FNYEAQ (reference sequence). CDR3 sequence: CASSSTSGLNEQFF. The CDR3 DNA reads TGTGCTAGCAGCTCGACTAGCGGCCTCAATGAGCAGTTCTTC.